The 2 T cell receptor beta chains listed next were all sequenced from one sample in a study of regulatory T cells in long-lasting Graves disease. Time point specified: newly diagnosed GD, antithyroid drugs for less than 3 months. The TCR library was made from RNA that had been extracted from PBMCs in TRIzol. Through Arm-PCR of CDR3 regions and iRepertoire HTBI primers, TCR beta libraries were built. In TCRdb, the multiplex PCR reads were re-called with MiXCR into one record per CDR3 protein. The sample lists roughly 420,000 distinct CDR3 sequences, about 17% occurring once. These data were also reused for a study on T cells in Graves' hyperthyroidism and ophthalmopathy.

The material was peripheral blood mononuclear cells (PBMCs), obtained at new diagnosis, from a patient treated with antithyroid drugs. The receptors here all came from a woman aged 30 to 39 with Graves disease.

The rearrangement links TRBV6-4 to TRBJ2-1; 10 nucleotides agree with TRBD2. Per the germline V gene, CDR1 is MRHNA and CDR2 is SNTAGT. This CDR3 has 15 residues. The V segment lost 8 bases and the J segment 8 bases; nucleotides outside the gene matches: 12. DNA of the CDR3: TGTGCCAGCTCCCGCGGGGCTAGCGGGAGCGATGAGCAGTTCTTC. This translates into CASSRGASGSDEQFF.

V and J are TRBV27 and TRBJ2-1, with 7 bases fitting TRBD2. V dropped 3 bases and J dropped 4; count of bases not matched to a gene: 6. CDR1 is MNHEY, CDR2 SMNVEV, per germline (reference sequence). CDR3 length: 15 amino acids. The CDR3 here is CASSFGAGSYNEQFF. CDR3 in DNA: TGTGCCAGCAGTTTTGGAGCGGGATCGTACAATGAGCAGTTCTTC.